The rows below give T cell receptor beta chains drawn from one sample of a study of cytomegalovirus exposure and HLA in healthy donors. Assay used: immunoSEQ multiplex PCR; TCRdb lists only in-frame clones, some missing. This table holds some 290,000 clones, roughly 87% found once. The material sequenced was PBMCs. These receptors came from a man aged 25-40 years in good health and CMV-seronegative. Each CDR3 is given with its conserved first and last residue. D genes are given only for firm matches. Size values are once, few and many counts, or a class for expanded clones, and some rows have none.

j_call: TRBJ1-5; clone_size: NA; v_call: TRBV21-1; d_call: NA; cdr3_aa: CASSKGDGDRGEDYSNQPQHF; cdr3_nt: TGTGCCAGCAGCAAAGGCGATGGGGACAGGGGGGAGGATTATAGCAATCAGCCCCAGCATTTT
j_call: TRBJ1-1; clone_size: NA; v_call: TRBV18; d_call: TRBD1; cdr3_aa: CASSPGQGRDTEAFF; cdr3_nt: TGTGCCAGCTCACCGGGACAGGGGAGGGACACTGAAGCTTTCTTT
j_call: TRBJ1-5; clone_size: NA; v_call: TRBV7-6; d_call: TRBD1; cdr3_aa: CASSLTGGVGQPQHF; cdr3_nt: TGTGCCAGCAGCCTTACAGGGGGCGTTGGTCAGCCCCAGCATTTT
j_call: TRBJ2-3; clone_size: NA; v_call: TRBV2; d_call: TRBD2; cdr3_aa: CASSEAGRGEDTQYF; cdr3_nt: TGTGCCAGCAGTGAAGCGGGGCGGGGGGAGGATACGCAGTATTTT
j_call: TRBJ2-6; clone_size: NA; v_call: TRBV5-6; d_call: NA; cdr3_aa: CASSFQKTGANVLTF; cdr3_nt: TGTGCCAGCAGCTTTCAGAAAACTGGGGCCAACGTCCTGACTTTC
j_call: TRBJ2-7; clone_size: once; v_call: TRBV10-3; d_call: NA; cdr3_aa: CAISESGRPSYEQYF; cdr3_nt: TGTGCCATCAGTGAGTCGGGCCGACCCTCCTACGAGCAGTACTTC
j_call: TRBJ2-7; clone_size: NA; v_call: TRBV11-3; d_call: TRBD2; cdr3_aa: CASSSRLERGPVYEQYF; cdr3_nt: TGTGCCAGCAGCTCCCGACTAGAGCGGGGGCCCGTATACGAGCAGTACTTC
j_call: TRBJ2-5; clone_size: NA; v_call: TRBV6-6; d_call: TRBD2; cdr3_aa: CASSFLSGGGKETQYF; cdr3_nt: TGTGCCAGCAGTTTCCTCAGCGGCGGGGGGAAAGAGACCCAGTACTTC
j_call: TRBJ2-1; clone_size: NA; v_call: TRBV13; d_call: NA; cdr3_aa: CASSLGQNRLNEQFF; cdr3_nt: TGTGCCAGCAGCTTAGGCCAGAACCGACTCAATGAGCAGTTCTTC
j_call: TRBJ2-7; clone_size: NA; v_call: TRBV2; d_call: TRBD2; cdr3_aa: CAILTSGAYEQYF; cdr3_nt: TGTGCCATCCTGACTAGCGGCGCCTACGAGCAGTACTTC
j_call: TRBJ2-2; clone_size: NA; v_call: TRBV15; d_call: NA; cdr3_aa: CATSRDLRATGELFF; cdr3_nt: TGTGCCACCAGCAGAGATCTTAGAGCAACCGGGGAGCTGTTTTTT
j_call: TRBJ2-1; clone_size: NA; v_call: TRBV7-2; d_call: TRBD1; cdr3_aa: CASSKTGQGLGNEQFF; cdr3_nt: TGTGCCAGCAGTAAGACGGGACAGGGTTTGGGGAATGAGCAGTTCTTC
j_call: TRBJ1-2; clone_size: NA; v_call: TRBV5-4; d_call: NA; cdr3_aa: CASRQDPGGGGYTF; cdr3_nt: TGTGCCAGCAGACAAGATCCGGGAGGCGGTGGCTACACCTTC
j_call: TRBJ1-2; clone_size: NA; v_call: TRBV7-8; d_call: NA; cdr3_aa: CASSLPGHYGYTF; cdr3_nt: TGTGCCAGCAGCTTACCTGGGCACTATGGCTACACCTTC
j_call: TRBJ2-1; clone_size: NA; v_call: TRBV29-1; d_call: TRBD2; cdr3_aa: CSVEMTSGGSTEQFF; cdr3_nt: TGCAGCGTTGAAATGACTAGCGGGGGGTCAACTGAGCAGTTCTTC
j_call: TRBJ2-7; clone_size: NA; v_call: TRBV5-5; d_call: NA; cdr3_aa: CASSPAGSSYEQYF; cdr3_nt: TGTGCCAGCAGCCCCGCGGGAAGCTCCTACGAGCAGTACTTC
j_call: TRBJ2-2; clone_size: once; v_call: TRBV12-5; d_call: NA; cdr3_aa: CASGLVKQGNTGELFF; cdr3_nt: TGTGCTAGTGGTTTGGTAAAGCAGGGGAACACCGGGGAGCTGTTTTTT
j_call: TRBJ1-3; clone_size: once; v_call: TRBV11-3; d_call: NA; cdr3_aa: CASSSGTTGNTIYF; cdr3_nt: TGTGCCAGCAGCTCCGGGACAACTGGAAACACCATATATTTT
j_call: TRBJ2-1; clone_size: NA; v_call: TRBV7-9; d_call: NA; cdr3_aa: CASSLALEGKGNNEQFF; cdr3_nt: TGTGCCAGCAGCTTAGCGCTGGAGGGTAAGGGCAACAATGAGCAGTTCTTC
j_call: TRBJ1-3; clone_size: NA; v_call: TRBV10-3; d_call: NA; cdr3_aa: CAIRVQGNTIYF; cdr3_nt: TGTGCCATCAGGGTACAAGGAAACACCATATATTTT
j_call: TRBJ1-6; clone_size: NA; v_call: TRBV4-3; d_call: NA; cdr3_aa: CASSPLADSPLHF; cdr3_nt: TGCGCCAGCAGCCCCCTGGCCGATTCACCCCTCCACTTT